This note documents a single T cell receptor (beta chain) sequence. The data derive from a study of cytomegalovirus exposure and HLA in healthy donors. CDR1 is SGHKS and CDR2 is YYEKEE in the germline V gene (reference sequence). After removal of 0 bases from V and 6 bases from J, the junction contained 6 bases not matched to a gene. There are 15 residues in the CDR3. The PCR used 60 Vbeta and 13 Jbeta primers. Clones were read by immunoSEQ multiplex PCR, and TCRdb kept only the in-frame ones, dropping some. The sample data list more than 95,000 clones. The source of this sequence is a man aged 35-49 years in good health and CMV-seronegative. Source material: PBMCs. The chain couples TRBV5-5 to TRBJ2-3; 8 positions match TRBD2. The CDR3 protein is CASSLGPGGSDTQYF. CDR3 in DNA: TGTGCCAGCAGCTTGGGTCCGGGAGGGTCCGATACGCAGTATTTT.